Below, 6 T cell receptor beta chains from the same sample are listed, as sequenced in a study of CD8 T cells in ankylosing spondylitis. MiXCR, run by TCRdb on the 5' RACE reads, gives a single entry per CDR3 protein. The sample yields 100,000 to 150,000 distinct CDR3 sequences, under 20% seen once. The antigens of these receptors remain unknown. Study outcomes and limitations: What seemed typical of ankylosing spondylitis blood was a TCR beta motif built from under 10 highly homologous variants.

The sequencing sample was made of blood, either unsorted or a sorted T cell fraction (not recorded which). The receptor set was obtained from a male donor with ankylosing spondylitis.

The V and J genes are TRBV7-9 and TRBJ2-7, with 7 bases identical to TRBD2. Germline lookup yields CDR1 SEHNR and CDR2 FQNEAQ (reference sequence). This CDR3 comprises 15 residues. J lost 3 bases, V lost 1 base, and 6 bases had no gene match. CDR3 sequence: CASSLGGLDHYEQYF. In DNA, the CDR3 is TGTGCCAGCAGCTTAGGTGGACTAGACCACTACGAGCAGTACTTC.

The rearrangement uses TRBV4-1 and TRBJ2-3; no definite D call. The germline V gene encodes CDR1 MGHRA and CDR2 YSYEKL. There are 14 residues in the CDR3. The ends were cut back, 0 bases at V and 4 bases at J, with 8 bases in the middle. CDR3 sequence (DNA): TGCGCCAGCAGCCAAGAGCCTTCTCCAGATACGCAGTATTTT. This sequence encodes CASSQEPSPDTQYF.

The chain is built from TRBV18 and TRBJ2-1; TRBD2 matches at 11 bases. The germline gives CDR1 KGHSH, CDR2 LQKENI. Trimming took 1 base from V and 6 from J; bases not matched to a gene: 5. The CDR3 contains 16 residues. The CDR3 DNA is TGTGCCAGCTCACCACTCATAGCGGGAGGGAGCAATGAGCAGTTCTTC. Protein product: CASSPLIAGGSNEQFF.

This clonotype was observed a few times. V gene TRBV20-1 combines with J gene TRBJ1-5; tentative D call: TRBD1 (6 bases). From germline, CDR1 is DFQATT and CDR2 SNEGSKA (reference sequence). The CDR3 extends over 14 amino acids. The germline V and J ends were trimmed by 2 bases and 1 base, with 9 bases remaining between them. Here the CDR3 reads CSARQGLSNQPQHF. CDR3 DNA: TGCAGTGCTAGACAGGGGTTGAGCAATCAGCCCCAGCATTTT.

The CDR3 spells CASSLHDRFGGYTF. DNA for the CDR3: TGTGCCAGCAGTCTCCATGACCGCTTTGGTGGCTACACCTTC. The J gene is TRBJ1-2, the V gene TRBV27; unclear D gene. Deletions cut 5 bases from V and 7 bases from J, with 17 bases between. The CDR3 is 14 residues long. CDR1 MNHEY and CDR2 SMNVEV come from the germline V gene (reference sequence).

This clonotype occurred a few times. CDR3: CASTPTSGGTVEQYF. The CDR3 region has the DNA TGTGCCAGCACTCCTACCTCCGGGGGGACAGTCGAGCAGTACTTC. The V and J genes are TRBV28 and TRBJ2-7; the D call may be TRBD1 or TRBD2 (7 bases each). V lost 7 bases and J lost 6, with 22 bases in between. CDR3 size: 15 residues. Germline V gene data show CDR1 as MDHEN and CDR2 as SYDVKM.